The TCR beta chain described here comes from a study of technical replicates of blood from a handful of donors. Trimming stripped 6 bases from V and 0 bases from J, with 9 bases between. The length of the CDR3 is 13 residues. Germline CDR1 is MNHEY and CDR2 is SVGAGI. The repertoire was sequenced with immunoSEQ multiplex PCR; TCRdb's copy has only in-frame clones and lacks some. The sample yields about 68,000 clones, 95% to 98% seen once. The rearrangement uses TRBV6-5 and TRBJ2-7; D is perhaps TRBD2 (6 bases). Source material: T cells isolated from PBMCs. This receptor was identified in a human donor in good health. As DNA, the CDR3 is TGTGCCAGCAGGGAGGGACTCTCCTACGAGCAGTACTTC. Amino acids: CASREGLSYEQYF.